Below, one T cell receptor (beta chain) is given with its context. Its antigen is not identified. The read ends 3 residues shy of where the CDR3 ends; the end is completed using the germline J gene. This specimen comes from a study of T cells in women clearing cervical HPV infection. Study-wide context: Control women cleared a single incident HPV16 infection within 12 months. Study-wide results and caveats: Cases and controls were distinguished at AUC roughly 0.83 by richness and V genes. Cases carried less TRBV6-7 than controls: approximately 0.1% versus 0.16%.

TCRdb keeps only in-frame clones here, not all; method: immunoSEQ multiplex PCR. Here the sample table reports around 30,000 clones. V dropped 6 bases and J dropped 8; count of bases not matched to a gene: 10. The CDR3 runs to 15 residues. CDR1 and CDR2 (germline): MNHEY, SMNVEV (reference sequence). The source is a woman aged 18 to 75 with a cervical HPV16 infection that either progressed to CIN3+ or cleared (not recorded which). The sample was blood buffy coat. V is TRBV27 and J is TRBJ1-4, with 9 bases aligning to TRBD1. CDR3 bases read: TGTGCCAGCAGATCAACCGGGACAGGGTCGGAAAAA. As protein: CASRSTGTGSEK. The whole CDR3 sequence is CASRSTGTGSEKLFF.